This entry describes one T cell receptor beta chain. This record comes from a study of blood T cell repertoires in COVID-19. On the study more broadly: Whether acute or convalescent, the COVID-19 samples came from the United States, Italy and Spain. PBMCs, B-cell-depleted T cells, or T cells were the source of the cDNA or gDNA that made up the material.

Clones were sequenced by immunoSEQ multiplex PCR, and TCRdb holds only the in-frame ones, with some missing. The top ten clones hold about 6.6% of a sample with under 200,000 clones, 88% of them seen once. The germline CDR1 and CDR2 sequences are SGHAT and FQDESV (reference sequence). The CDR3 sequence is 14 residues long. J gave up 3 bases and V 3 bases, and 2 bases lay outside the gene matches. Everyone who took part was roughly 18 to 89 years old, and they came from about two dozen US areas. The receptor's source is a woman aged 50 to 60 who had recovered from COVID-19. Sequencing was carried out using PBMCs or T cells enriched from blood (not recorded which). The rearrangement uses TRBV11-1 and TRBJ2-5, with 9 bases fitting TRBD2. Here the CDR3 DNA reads TGTGCCAGCAGCTTTCTAGCGGGGAAAGAGACCCAGTACTTC. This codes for CASSFLAGKETQYF.